These T cell receptor beta chains were read from a single sample in a study of blood T cell repertoires in COVID-19. Produced via immunoSEQ multiplex PCR; TCRdb's table is partial and in-frame only. The repertoire holds about 170,000 clones, with roughly 85% as singletons. The specimen was PBMCs or T cells enriched from blood (not recorded which). The receptors were gathered from a woman aged 50 to 65 who had recovered from COVID-19. The CDR3 runs from the conserved cysteine through the conserved F or W. Each record gives: J gene, D gene, V gene, clone size, CDR3 length, CDR3 protein, CDR3 DNA. The D gene is left open where the match is weak. The size of a clone is reported for some rows only, either as once, few or many, or as a class for expanded clones.

>TRBJ1-5|TRBD1|TRBV7-9|NA|14
CASSPQQGNQPQHF
TGTGCCAGCAGCCCCCAACAGGGGAATCAGCCCCAGCATTTT
>TRBJ1-2|NA|TRBV5-1|NA|17
CASSLAIRPGTNYGYTF
TGCGCCAGCAGCTTGGCCATTAGGCCAGGGACTAACTATGGCTACACCTTC
>TRBJ1-5|NA|TRBV30|NA|16
CAWSPTGTPSNQPQHF
TGTGCCTGGAGTCCAACGGGGACACCTAGCAATCAGCCCCAGCATTTT
>TRBJ2-1|NA|TRBV9|NA|15
CASSVDSHSYNEQFF
TGTGCCAGCAGCGTAGACTCCCACTCCTACAATGAGCAGTTCTTC
>TRBJ2-2|TRBD2|TRBV3-1/TRBV3-2|NA|14
CASSLGTSAGELFF
TGTGCCAGCAGCCTTGGGACTAGTGCCGGGGAGCTGTTTTTT
>TRBJ2-5|TRBD2|TRBV28|NA|14
CASSVAGASGNRYF
TGTGCCAGCAGTGTGGCCGGGGCTAGCGGCAATAGGTACTTC
>TRBJ2-2|TRBD2|TRBV7-9|NA|14
CASRLAGESGELFF
TGTGCCAGCAGGTTAGCGGGAGAATCCGGGGAGCTGTTTTTT
>TRBJ2-1|NA|TRBV19|NA|13
CASSPTGYNEQFF
TGTGCCAGTAGCCCTACAGGGTACAATGAGCAGTTCTTC
>TRBJ2-3|TRBD1|TRBV28|NA|15
CASSEQGRSTDTQYF
TGTGCCAGCAGCGAACAGGGGCGAAGCACAGATACGCAGTATTTT
>TRBJ1-5|NA|TRBV18|NA|15
CASSDGTKGNQPQHF
TGTGCCAGCTCAGATGGGACTAAAGGCAATCAGCCCCAGCATTTT
>TRBJ1-6|TRBD1|TRBV5-5|NA|15
CASSGLTGGNSPLHF
TGTGCCAGCAGCGGACTGACAGGGGGAAATTCACCCCTCCACTTT
>TRBJ1-5|TRBD1|TRBV30|NA|13
CAWSTGGDQPQHF
TGTGCCTGGAGTACAGGGGGTGATCAGCCCCAGCATTTT
>TRBJ2-3|TRBD2|TRBV30|once|15
CAWSRRGGSVDTQYF
TGTGCCTGGAGTAGGCGGGGGGGTAGTGTGGATACGCAGTATTTT
>TRBJ2-3|TRBD2|TRBV11-3|NA|17
CASSLEPLAGVADTQYF
TGTGCCAGCAGCTTAGAACCCTTAGCGGGAGTGGCAGATACGCAGTATTTT
>TRBJ1-1|NA|TRBV3-1/TRBV3-2|NA|14
CASSPGLAGTEAFF
TGTGCCAGCAGCCCGGGACTCGCTGGCACTGAAGCTTTCTTT
>TRBJ1-1|NA|TRBV9|NA|13
CASSAYKNTEAFF
TGTGCCAGCAGCGCGTACAAGAACACTGAAGCTTTCTTT
>TRBJ1-4|NA|TRBV30|NA|14
CAWSVWQGNEKLFF
TGTGCCTGGAGTGTATGGCAGGGTAATGAAAAACTGTTTTTT
>TRBJ1-6|NA|TRBV27|NA|16
CASRVARQMYNSPLHF
TGTGCCAGCAGAGTTGCTAGACAGATGTATAATTCACCCCTCCACTTT